This T cell receptor beta chain was obtained from a study of shared clonotypes between healthy human individuals. Across the study: The study used three CD4 naive, three CD4 memory, two CD8 naive and one CD8 memory plate per donor.

Study conclusions and caveats: It was observed that 4% to 6% of naive CD4 clonotypes were shared across several donors.

Positively selected for CCR7, the CD45RO-negative cells used as naive CD8 cells excluded terminally differentiated effector memory CD45RA+ cells. Only Caucasian adults living in Nashville, Tennessee served as donors. Regarding this clone: Its antigen is still unknown.

Sequenced by immunoSEQ multiplex PCR; TCRdb stores in-frame clones only, minus some. The sample lists some 1,900,000 clones, roughly 95% occurring once. Germline CDR1 and CDR2: LNHDA and SQIVND (reference sequence). V was pared by 6 bases and J by 1 base, with 7 bases between. The CDR3 runs to 13 residues. The TCR sequence derives from a man aged 18 to 30 in good health. This rearrangement joins TRBV19 to TRBJ2-1; D is unresolved. The sequenced sample was naive CD8+ T cells sorted from blood. DNA of the CDR3: TGTGCCAGTAGGCCTCGGTCCTACAATGAGCAGTTCTTC. Amino acid sequence: CASRPRSYNEQFF.